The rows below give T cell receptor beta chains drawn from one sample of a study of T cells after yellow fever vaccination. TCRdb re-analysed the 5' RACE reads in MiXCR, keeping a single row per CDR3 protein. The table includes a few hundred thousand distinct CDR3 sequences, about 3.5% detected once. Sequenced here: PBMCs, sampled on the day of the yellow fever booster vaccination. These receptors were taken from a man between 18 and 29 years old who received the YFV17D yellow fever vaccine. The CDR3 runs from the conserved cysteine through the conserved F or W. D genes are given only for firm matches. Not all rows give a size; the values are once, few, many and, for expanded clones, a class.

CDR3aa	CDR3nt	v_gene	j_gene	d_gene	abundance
CSASPLGQGALSGANVLTF	TGCAGTGCCTCCCCTTTGGGACAGGGGGCCCTCTCTGGGGCCAACGTCCTGACTTTC	TRBV20-1	TRBJ2-6	TRBD1	many
CASSEWAASRGHEQYF	TGTGCCAGCAGTGAATGGGCGGCGAGCCGGGGACACGAGCAGTACTTC	TRBV6-2/TRBV6-3	TRBJ2-7	.	many
CALLASGASYNEQFF	TGTGCCCTGCTGGCGTCGGGGGCCTCCTACAATGAGCAGTTCTTC	TRBV28	TRBJ2-1	.	many
CASSGLGWNEQFF	TGTGCCAGCAGCGGGTTAGGATGGAATGAGCAGTTCTTC	TRBV9	TRBJ2-1	.	few
CASAQGGTDTQYF	TGCGCCAGCGCCCAGGGGGGCACAGATACGCAGTATTTT	TRBV5-1	TRBJ2-3	TRBD1	.
CASGLVKGGEQFF	TGTGCTAGTGGTTTGGTAAAGGGAGGTGAGCAGTTCTTC	TRBV12-5	TRBJ2-1	.	.
CASGLVGATFF	TGTGCTAGTGGTTTGGTGGGGGCGACATTCTTT	TRBV12-5	TRBJ1-1	.	.
CASSSTRTGLREKLFF	TGTGCCAGCAGTTCTACTCGGACAGGTCTGCGCGAAAAACTGTTTTTT	TRBV12-3/TRBV12-4	TRBJ1-4	TRBD1	.
CASSLSTSGGTTDTQYF	TGTGCCAGCAGTTTATCGACTAGCGGGGGGACCACAGATACGCAGTATTTT	TRBV27	TRBJ2-3	TRBD2	many
CASRPEGAKNIQYF	TGTGCCAGCAGGCCCGAGGGAGCCAAAAACATTCAGTACTTC	TRBV12-3/TRBV12-4	TRBJ2-4	.	few
CASTRLGSGGFVF	TGTGCCAGCACCCGCCTCGGGAGCGGGGGGTTCGTCTTC	TRBV12-3/TRBV12-4	TRBJ2-1	TRBD2	many
CASRPPVSGANVLTF	TGTGCCAGCAGACCCCCTGTCTCTGGGGCCAACGTCCTGACTTTC	TRBV6-6	TRBJ2-6	.	few
CASSDRGRNTEAFF	TGTGCCAGCAGCGACAGGGGCAGGAACACTGAAGCTTTCTTT	TRBV5-4	TRBJ1-1	TRBD1	few
CASSPEPGEETQYF	TGTGCCAGCAGCCCCGAGCCAGGGGAAGAGACCCAGTACTTC	TRBV7-7	TRBJ2-5	.	few
CASTVPIAGANVLTF	TGTGCCAGCACCGTCCCTATTGCTGGGGCCAACGTCCTGACTTTC	TRBV6-1	TRBJ2-6	.	.
CSVVPGWDEQFF	TGCAGCGTTGTTCCGGGTTGGGATGAGCAGTTCTTC	TRBV29-1	TRBJ2-1	.	many
CSARARVSGELFF	TGCAGTGCTAGAGCCAGGGTTAGCGGGGAGCTGTTTTTT	TRBV20-1	TRBJ2-2	.	many
CSAREQQGHEKLFF	TGCAGTGCTAGAGAACAACAGGGGCATGAAAAACTGTTTTTT	TRBV20-1	TRBJ1-4	TRBD1	many
CASSYSPDPKKSGYTF	TGTGCCAGCAGTTATAGCCCTGACCCCAAAAAAAGTGGCTACACCTTC	TRBV6-5	TRBJ1-2	.	few
CAISENREASTDTQYF	TGTGCCATCAGTGAGAACCGGGAAGCCAGCACAGATACGCAGTATTTT	TRBV10-3	TRBJ2-3	.	.
CSGPETRSMGGPVATNEKLFF	TGCAGCGGGCCGGAGACACGGAGTATGGGGGGACCAGTCGCAACTAATGAAAAACTGTTTTTT	TRBV29-1	TRBJ1-4	.	few
CASSYKGAINQPQHF	TGTGCCAGCAGTTACAAGGGGGCGATCAATCAGCCCCAGCATTTT	TRBV6-6	TRBJ1-5	TRBD1	few
CASTLLAGGNEQFF	TGTGCCAGCACCCTCCTAGCGGGGGGCAATGAGCAGTTCTTC	TRBV6-1	TRBJ2-1	TRBD2	few
CASTYAVGEGKNIQYF	TGTGCCAGCACCTATGCAGTGGGAGAGGGCAAAAACATTCAGTACTTC	TRBV7-9	TRBJ2-4	.	many
CASSIRGSSPLHF	TGTGCCAGTAGTATTCGGGGGAGTTCACCCCTCCACTTT	TRBV19	TRBJ1-6	.	few
CASSASGASQPQHF	TGTGCCAGCAGTGCATCAGGGGCAAGTCAGCCCCAGCATTTT	TRBV6-1	TRBJ1-5	.	.
CASSYTSGDANTQYF	TGCGCCAGCAGTTACACTAGCGGGGACGCCAATACGCAGTATTTT	TRBV5-1	TRBJ2-3	TRBD2	.
CASSLALRGGGEQFF	TGTGCCAGCAGTTTAGCGCTCCGGGGGGGCGGTGAGCAGTTCTTC	TRBV12-3/TRBV12-4	TRBJ2-1	TRBD2	few
CASSEARQGSGYTF	TGTGCCAGCAGTGAGGCGAGACAGGGATCTGGCTACACCTTC	TRBV2	TRBJ1-2	TRBD1	few
CASSEKTAPRRTSTDTQYF	TGCGCCAGCAGCGAAAAGACAGCCCCCAGGAGAACTAGCACAGATACGCAGTATTTT	TRBV23-1	TRBJ2-3	.	few
CASSTHSDRGNQPQHF	TGTGCCAGTAGTACACACTCGGACAGGGGGAATCAGCCCCAGCATTTT	TRBV19	TRBJ1-5	TRBD1	.
CASYRREGEAFF	TGTGCCAGCTATCGACGGGAGGGTGAAGCTTTCTTT	TRBV6-5	TRBJ1-1	.	.
CASRHSQGARGYTF	TGCGCCAGCAGACACAGCCAGGGTGCACGCGGCTACACCTTC	TRBV5-1	TRBJ1-2	.	many
CASSFTGSGSRGYTF	TGTGCCAGCAGCTTCACAGGGAGCGGCTCTCGCGGCTACACCTTC	TRBV11-1	TRBJ1-2	.	.
CASSFSPRGTDTQYF	TGTGCCAGCAGCTTTTCCCCGCGGGGCACAGATACGCAGTATTTT	TRBV7-8	TRBJ2-3	.	many
CAWGVGDGTEAFF	TGTGCCTGGGGGGTCGGGGACGGGACTGAAGCTTTCTTT	TRBV30	TRBJ1-1	.	few
CSARTGGVYQPQHF	TGCAGTGCTAGGACAGGGGGCGTCTATCAGCCCCAGCATTTT	TRBV20-1	TRBJ1-5	TRBD1	many
CASSRRGQFTDTQYF	TGTGCCAGCAGCCGAAGGGGACAGTTCACAGATACGCAGTATTTT	TRBV7-2	TRBJ2-3	TRBD1	many
CSSGAHSHNEQFF	TGCAGCTCCGGGGCACACAGCCACAATGAGCAGTTCTTC	TRBV29-1	TRBJ2-1	.	many
CASRPHPGGRAVGRETQYF	TGTGCCAGCAGACCACACCCAGGGGGTCGGGCCGTCGGGCGAGAGACCCAGTACTTC	TRBV7-2	TRBJ2-5	TRBD1	few
CASSFRGAYEQYF	TGTGCCAGCAGTTTCAGGGGCGCTTACGAGCAGTACTTC	TRBV27	TRBJ2-7	.	many
CAISEWGYTDTQYF	TGTGCCATCAGTGAATGGGGGTACACAGATACGCAGTATTTT	TRBV10-3	TRBJ2-3	.	many
CASSYRTSLGGYTF	TGTGCCAGCAGTTACCGGACATCTTTGGGTGGCTACACCTTC	TRBV6-5	TRBJ1-2	.	.
CASSIGDGHEQFF	TGTGCCAGTAGTATAGGGGATGGCCATGAGCAGTTCTTC	TRBV19	TRBJ2-1	.	many
CASATGRNYEQYF	TGCGCCAGCGCTACGGGACGCAACTACGAGCAGTACTTC	TRBV5-1	TRBJ2-7	.	many
CASSLAKPETQYF	TGTGCCAGCAGCTTGGCCAAACCTGAGACCCAGTACTTC	TRBV5-4	TRBJ2-5	.	.
CASSRLQGSPPYGYTF	TGTGCCAGCTCACGCTTACAGGGTTCGCCACCCTATGGCTACACCTTC	TRBV18	TRBJ1-2	.	.
CASRRTGARWQYF	TGTGCCAGCAGGCGGACAGGGGCAAGGTGGCAGTACTTC	TRBV6-2/TRBV6-3	TRBJ2-7	TRBD1	many
CASSQGPRGTSFF	TGCGCCAGCAGCCAAGGCCCCCGGGGTACGTCTTTCTTT	TRBV4-1	TRBJ1-1	.	.
CASSLVLGRGKANEQFF	TGTGCCAGCAGCTTAGTACTTGGGCGGGGTAAGGCGAATGAGCAGTTCTTC	TRBV7-2	TRBJ2-1	.	many
CASGGGTAGETQYF	TGCGCCAGCGGTGGGGGAACTGCTGGTGAGACCCAGTACTTC	TRBV5-1	TRBJ2-5	.	many
CASSDYREYSPLHF	TGTGCCAGCAGTGACTACAGGGAGTATTCACCCCTCCACTTT	TRBV25-1	TRBJ1-6	.	many